This T cell receptor (beta chain) derives from a study of early T cells in non-severe SARS-CoV-2 infection. Study as a whole: Sequencing input comprised bulk RNA from unsorted whole blood; chain pairing was not available. Findings and caveats of the study: CD4 and private specificities were missed by VDJdb matching, which favored anti-spike CD8 responses.

Each single cDNA molecule received a unique molecular identifier. From the 5' RACE reads, TCRdb called clonotypes with MiXCR, one entry per CDR3 protein. In the table there are about 77,000 distinct CDR3 sequences, about 9.6% of which are singletons. Per germline, CDR1 SGDLS and CDR2 YYNGEE. CDR3 length: 16 amino acids. Unmatched junction bases numbered 6, after V lost 2 bases and J lost 2 bases. In this sample, this clonotype turned up many times. What it recognizes is unknown. The material sequenced was whole blood. This clonotype was sampled from an adult who was a healthcare worker with PCR-confirmed SARS-CoV-2 infection or an uninfected control (not recorded which). This sequence joins TRBV9 and TRBJ2-1; 8 bases fit TRBD1. The CDR3 sequence: CASSVRGQGAYNEQFF. CDR3 nucleotide sequence: TGTGCCAGCAGCGTTAGAGGACAGGGCGCCTACAATGAGCAGTTCTTC.